This T cell receptor (beta chain) was identified in a study of T-cell reconstitution after alpha-beta-depleted transplantation in children. V lost 6 bases and J lost 3; bases outside the gene matches: 7. The CDR3 consists of 14 residues. Per germline, CDR1 MNHEY and CDR2 SVGAGI. This clonotype showed up many times. For TCRbeta, the library was prepared with unique molecular identifiers. In TCRdb, the PCR reads were re-called with MiXCR into one record per CDR3 protein. The sample includes over 150,000 distinct CDR3 sequences, approximately 7% of them seen just once. The V call is TRBV6-5, the J call TRBJ2-7, with 8 bases that match TRBD2. Specimen: PBMCs from the stem cell graft donor, collected from the stem cell graft. This sequence was found in a human donor who donated a stem cell graft to a child with Wiskott-Aldrich syndrome. CDR3 loop: CASSLQAGVYEQYF. The CDR3 DNA reads TGTGCCAGCAGCCTCCAAGCGGGAGTCTACGAGCAGTACTTC.